This T cell receptor (beta chain) was sequenced for a study of blood T cells in healthy people across ages. Using a J-beta primer mix together with a sample-barcoded 5' primer, a second PCR was run for about 6 to 11 cycles. TCRdb ran MiXCR on the 5' RACE reads and lists one entry per CDR3 protein. The sample includes about 680,000 distinct CDR3 sequences, around 48% of them seen just once. The CDR3 has 14 residues. V dropped 4 bases and J dropped 2 bases, with 10 bases sitting between them. Germline CDR1 and CDR2: SGHTA and FQGNSA. Comment on this clonotype: Its antigen is still unknown.

Study results and caveats: Not knowing donor CMV status may have confounded expanded clonotype changes. With age, beta diversity per million T cells declined roughly linearly, significantly by over 35. Naive and antigen-experienced cells could not be conclusively compared, given unsorted PBMCs. Naive CD4+ cells and diversity were both higher in long-lived donors than in aged donors.

The rearrangement uses TRBV7-2 and TRBJ2-3; no clear D. The receptor was isolated from a woman in her sixties in good health. What was sequenced was blood. CDR3: CASSSTRTTDTQYF. Written as DNA, the CDR3 is TGTGCCAGCAGCTCCACACGGACCACAGATACGCAGTATTTT.